This T cell receptor beta chain was identified in a study of T cell responses to AZD1222 COVID-19 vaccine. Profiled with immunoSEQ multiplex PCR; TCRdb holds only in-frame clones, not every one. The sample lists roughly 120,000 clones; roughly 84% were seen once. CDR1 and CDR2 from the germline V gene are KGHSH and LQKENI. V lost 2 bases and J lost 6; bases outside the gene matches: 0. The CDR3 has 14 residues. This chain joins TRBV18 and TRBJ2-7; 14 positions agree with TRBD2. The sequenced sample was peripheral blood, obtained on day 0 of AZD1222 vaccination. The receptor's source is an adult in good health. The DNA of the CDR3 is TGTGCCAGCTCACCAGGGACTAGCGGGGGCGAGCAGTACTTC. Protein product: CASSPGTSGGEQYF.